The source of this TCR beta chain is a study of T cells after yellow fever vaccination. Overall study findings and caveats: Weaker, the secondary response had a peak occurring faster, on day 5 versus 15. Contamination of FACS-sorted repertoires by abundant clonotypes from the bulk population could occur. Booster sampling recovered most clones from primary vaccination (96% CD4, approximately 88% CD8).

UMIs were added to TCR cDNA along with a universal primer site when it was made by 5'RACE template switching. TCRdb ran MiXCR on the 5' RACE reads and lists one entry per CDR3 protein. The sample includes approximately 120,000 distinct CDR3 sequences, 8% to 10% of them seen just once. For this clonotype: Its specificity is not known.

CDR1 and CDR2 from the germline V gene are MNHEY and SMNVEV (reference sequence). The CDR3 has 15 amino acids. The V and J ends lost 1 base and 8 bases respectively, with 15 bases between them. Material: CD8+ T cells sorted from PBMCs, obtained on the day of the yellow fever booster vaccination. V usage is TRBV27 and J usage is TRBJ2-1; possibly TRBD1 or TRBD2 for D (6 bases each). The TCR originated in a young man who received the YFV17D yellow fever vaccine. CDR3 region: CASSLFRGPLDEQFF. As DNA, the CDR3 is TGTGCCAGCAGTTTATTTCGGGGGCCTTTAGATGAGCAGTTCTTC.